The present entry profiles one TCR beta chain with its context. Its cognate antigen is unknown. These data come from a study of T cell responses to AZD1222 COVID-19 vaccine. Overall study results and limits: The sample set comprised mostly white British donors with more females, and clonal diversity was possibly underestimated. Baseline antibody screening turned up just a handful of seropositive AZD1222 recipients.

Produced via immunoSEQ multiplex PCR; TCRdb's table is partial and in-frame only. The sample contains approximately 93,000 clones, about 92% of which appear only once. There are 13 residues in the CDR3. V shed 0 bases and J shed 1 base, with 3 bases lying between them. Germline V gene lookup returns CDR1 MNHEY and CDR2 SVGEGT. The sequencing used peripheral blood, collected 28 days after the second AZD1222 dose. This clonotype was sampled from an adult who received the AZD1222 COVID-19 vaccine. This chain links TRBV6-2 or TRBV6-3 with TRBJ1-1; D not resolved. The CDR3 spells CASSYSRNTEAFF. The DNA for the CDR3 is TGTGCCAGCAGTTACTCTAGGAACACTGAAGCTTTCTTT.